These 11 T cell receptor beta chains originate from one sample sequenced in a study of blood T cell repertoires in COVID-19. The assay was immunoSEQ multiplex PCR, and TCRdb's table has in-frame clones only and misses some. The table records about 300,000 clones, roughly 89% of them present only once. The sample comprised peripheral blood. The receptor source for this set is a woman in her twenties or thirties with COVID-19, enrolled during active disease.

In its sample, this clone was seen once. V and J are TRBV10-3 and TRBJ2-7, with TRBD1 as a possible D gene (6 bases). CDR3 length equals 14 residues. The V gene's germline CDR1 is ENHRY and CDR2 SYGVKD. Trimming cost V 2 bases and J 2 bases, with 10 bases left between them. The CDR3 sequence is CAISEQQGTYEQYF. In DNA form, the CDR3 reads TGTGCCATCAGTGAGCAGCAGGGGACCTACGAGCAGTACTTC.

The J gene is TRBJ1-5, the V gene TRBV6-2 or TRBV6-3, with 8 bases that match TRBD1. Germline loops: CDR1 MNHEY, CDR2 SVGEGT. The ends lost 4 bases at V and 8 bases at J; junction bases unmatched: 10. This CDR3 region has 15 residues. CDR3 region: CASSSRQGTAEPQHF. In DNA form, the CDR3 reads TGTGCCAGCAGTTCCAGACAGGGGACTGCTGAGCCCCAGCATTTT.

This chain uses TRBV6-2 or TRBV6-3 with TRBJ2-3; 14 bases are shared with TRBD2. The germline gives CDR1 MNHEY, CDR2 SVGEGT. Trimming cost V 7 bases and J 7 bases; bases outside gene matches: 7. This CDR3 spans 15 amino acids. DNA for the CDR3: TGTGCCAGCACCCCGGGACTAGCGGGGGCCTATACGCAGTATTTT. Amino acid sequence: CASTPGLAGAYTQYF.

The J gene is TRBJ2-7, the V gene TRBV4-1, with a weak D call TRBD1 (7 bases). Between the trimmed V and J ends, which lost 1 base and 2 bases, there was a span of 18 bases. Looked up from germline, CDR1 is MGHRA and CDR2 is YSYEKL. There are 17 residues in the CDR3. The chain's CDR3 is CASSQGLAGGYAYEQYF. The CDR3 nucleotides read TGCGCCAGCAGCCAAGGCCTGGCAGGGGGGTATGCCTACGAGCAGTACTTC.

CDR3 DNA sequence: TGTGCCAGCAGTTACGCCCCACCGGGGGACAGGCCAAACACTGAAGCTTTCTTT. This sequence encodes CASSYAPPGDRPNTEAFF. The genes are TRBV6-2 or TRBV6-3 and TRBJ1-1; 8 bases map to TRBD1. The CDR3 contains 18 residues. V lost 2 bases to trimming and J lost 2 bases; unmatched junction nucleotides: 13. Germline-derived CDR1 and CDR2 are MNHEY and SVGEGT.

This clone occurred once. This rearrangement joins TRBV28 to TRBJ2-5; 10 bases are a match to TRBD1. In germline, CDR1 is MDHEN, CDR2 SYDVKM. The V and J ends lost 4 bases and 4 bases, in that order; junction bases with no gene match: 3. The CDR3 runs 14 residues. The CDR3 coding sequence is TGTGCCAGCAGTTCCGGACAGGGGGGAGAGACCCAGTACTTC. As protein: CASSSGQGGETQYF. Full variable domain (outside the CDR3, taken from reference TRBV28 and TRBJ2-5): DVKVTQSSRYLVKRTGEKVFLECVQDMDHENMFWYRQDPGLGLRLIYFSYDVKMKEKGDIPEGYSVSREKKERFSLILESASTNQTSMYLCASSSGQGGETQYFGPGTRLLVL.

The chain couples TRBV9 to TRBJ1-2, with a possible D match to TRBD1 (5 bases). Trimming shortened V by 3 bases and J by 4 bases, and 10 bases separated the two germline ends. The CDR3 spans 13 residues. In germline, CDR1 is SGDLS, CDR2 YYNGEE. The CDR3 loop reads CASSGTGLYGYTF. The CDR3 DNA reads TGTGCCAGCAGCGGTACAGGCCTCTATGGCTACACCTTC.

V is TRBV29-1 and J is TRBJ1-1; a possible D gene is TRBD1 (5 bases). V was pared by 5 bases and J by 1 base, with 14 bases between. The CDR3 is made up of 14 amino acids. CDR1 and CDR2 from the germline V gene are SQVTM and ANQGSEA. The CDR3 region has the DNA TGCAGCGTTAAGGGTCAGGGTGGGAACACTGAAGCTTTCTTT. Protein product: CSVKGQGGNTEAFF.

The chain is built from TRBV10-3 and TRBJ1-1; TRBD1 matches 7 bases. The CDR3 contains 14 residues. J lost 10 bases, V lost 2 bases, and 10 bases had no gene match. From germline, CDR1 is ENHRY and CDR2 SYGVKD. CDR3 residues: CAISEVQGGIGAFF. The CDR3 DNA sequence: TGTGCCATCAGTGAGGTCCAGGGGGGTATCGGAGCTTTCTTT.

This clone showed up just a few times. The rearrangement joins TRBV5-5 to TRBJ1-4, with TRBD1 identical over 7 bases. V shed 4 bases, J shed 6 bases, and the junction held 9 bases outside the gene matches. Germline V CDR1 and CDR2: SGHKS, YYEKEE (reference sequence). The CDR3 consists of 15 residues. The CDR3 region is CASSVGTEEYEKLFF. In DNA, the CDR3 is TGTGCCAGCAGCGTTGGGACAGAGGAGTATGAAAAACTGTTTTTT. The whole variable domain, remainder taken from reference TRBV5-5 and TRBJ1-4, is DAGVTQSPTHLIKTRGQQVTLRCSPISGHKSVSWYQQVLGQGPQFIFQYYEKEERGRGNFPDRFSARQFPNYSSELNVNALLLGDSALYLCASSVGTEEYEKLFFGSGTQLSVL.

The rearrangement uses TRBV30 and TRBJ1-1; D unclear. CDR3 length: 13 amino acids. Germline V gene sequence: CDR1 GTSNPN, CDR2 SVGIG (reference sequence). V was clipped by 5 bases and J by 2 bases, with 12 bases between them. CDR3 DNA sequence: TGTGCCTGGGGACGGGAGTCTAACACTGAAGCTTTCTTT. Protein product: CAWGRESNTEAFF.